These T cell receptor beta chains were read from a single sample in a study of cytomegalovirus exposure and HLA in healthy donors. Profiling relied on immunoSEQ multiplex PCR, and the TCRdb table lists in-frame clones only, not all of them. The repertoire holds roughly 130,000 clones, with 74% as singletons. Sequencing input: PBMCs. The receptors derive from a woman between 45 and 65 years old in good health and CMV-seropositive. Each CDR3 is given with its conserved first and last residue. Fields, in order: CDR3 protein, D gene, J gene, V gene. D genes are given only for firm matches.

CASSSQGNTEAFF	-	TRBJ1-1	TRBV11-1
CASSWTGDSNQPQHF	TRBD1	TRBJ1-5	TRBV7-8
CASSLDGREQYF	-	TRBJ2-7	TRBV7-9
CASSIGQGGSYEQYF	TRBD1	TRBJ2-7	TRBV2
CASSPGLDQPQHF	-	TRBJ1-5	TRBV4-3
CATSRNKGLGIQYF	-	TRBJ2-4	TRBV15
CASSYSQGSHEQYF	-	TRBJ2-7	TRBV6-5
CSVGTGGTQYF	TRBD1	TRBJ2-3	TRBV29-1
CASSILTADGYTF	-	TRBJ1-2	TRBV19
CASSLETGALYEQYF	-	TRBJ2-7	TRBV7-9
CASSQDQGREQFF	-	TRBJ2-1	TRBV4-2
CASSPNRGGNTEAFF	-	TRBJ1-1	TRBV2
CASSQGRGGRNTIYF	-	TRBJ1-3	TRBV4-3
CASSILQGRDGYTF	-	TRBJ1-2	TRBV19
CASKIGAGNTIYF	-	TRBJ1-3	TRBV25-1
CASSPRVTYGGTEAFF	-	TRBJ1-1	TRBV4-1
CASSEWSTSGYF	-	TRBJ2-5	TRBV2
CASSSPGTGGGEQYF	TRBD1	TRBJ2-7	TRBV7-9
CASSFGGGAGETQYF	TRBD2	TRBJ2-5	TRBV5-1
CASSQDQGETQYF	-	TRBJ2-5	TRBV4-1
CASSLDRGHSPLHF	-	TRBJ1-6	TRBV11-2
CSVVREVDTEAFF	-	TRBJ1-1	TRBV29-1
CASSRAWTGPTGELFF	TRBD1	TRBJ2-2	TRBV5-1
CASSLDRIDEQYF	-	TRBJ2-7	TRBV5-4
CASRAGTGPYEQYF	TRBD1	TRBJ2-7	TRBV18
CASSLTSGGAHEQFF	TRBD2	TRBJ2-1	TRBV5-1
CAISEGTGVAQHF	TRBD1	TRBJ1-5	TRBV10-3
CAGSQKGVALEAFF	-	TRBJ1-1	TRBV6-5
CASSGVAGGPPSEQYF	TRBD2	TRBJ2-7	TRBV7-2
CASSPRGGNSPLHF	-	TRBJ1-6	TRBV18
CASSAGQGAGGTF	TRBD1	TRBJ1-2	TRBV5-1
CASNPTGPGTEAFF	TRBD1	TRBJ1-1	TRBV19
CSSSSGYEQYF	-	TRBJ2-7	TRBV7-9
CASSTHRGRVEAFF	TRBD1	TRBJ1-1	TRBV11-3
CASSTQGWSQYF	-	TRBJ2-3	TRBV6-1
CASSPSGNTEAFF	-	TRBJ1-1	TRBV5-1
CAISETAVDYGYTF	-	TRBJ1-2	TRBV10-3
CSVEGRPWGAFF	-	TRBJ1-1	TRBV29-1
CASSPSTGTGNTIYF	-	TRBJ1-3	TRBV5-1
CAWRTGTGNSPLHF	TRBD1	TRBJ1-6	TRBV30
CASSFSGATYEQYF	-	TRBJ2-7	TRBV11-3
CASSKRPGTVTNTEAFF	TRBD1	TRBJ1-1	TRBV7-9
CASSVTGTVNSPLHF	TRBD1	TRBJ1-6	TRBV9
CASSDGLAGASDTDTQYF	TRBD2	TRBJ2-3	TRBV6-1
CASSAAVSVDTQYF	-	TRBJ2-3	TRBV9
CASSRAGAGETQYF	-	TRBJ2-5	TRBV7-7
CASSGTGGGYNEQFF	TRBD1	TRBJ2-1	TRBV5-4
CASRPSGNTEAFF	-	TRBJ1-1	TRBV6-5
CASSFRDTEAFF	-	TRBJ1-1	TRBV7-6
CASSLGANVLTF	-	TRBJ2-6	TRBV7-9